Below are 28 T cell receptor beta chains sequenced from a single sample in a study of cytomegalovirus exposure and HLA in healthy donors. The protocol was immunoSEQ multiplex PCR, while the TCRdb copy is restricted to in-frame clones and leaves out a portion. The repertoire includes 50,000 to 80,000 clones, about 89% of them detected once, and 1.7% sits in the top ten. Sequencing was done on a sample of PBMCs. Source of these receptors: a woman aged 18-35 years in good health and CMV-seronegative.

This chain uses TRBV5-1 with TRBJ1-5; D is possibly TRBD1 (6 bases). Trimming took off 0 bases at V and 3 bases at J, with 13 bases between the two ends. CDR3 length equals 16 residues. CDR1 SGHRS and CDR2 YFSETQ come from the germline V gene. As DNA, the CDR3 is TGCGCCAGCAGCTTGGCACCCAGGGGAAACAATCAGCCCCAGCATTTT. The encoded protein is CASSLAPRGNNQPQHF.

The J gene is TRBJ2-3, the V gene TRBV7-3; D is possibly TRBD1 (5 bases). V gave up 5 bases and J gave up 2 bases, with 14 bases separating them. CDR1 SGHTA and CDR2 FQGTGA come from the germline V gene. This CDR3 is 15 amino acids long. CDR3: CASSPWGGNTDTQYF. The CDR3 DNA reads TGTGCCAGCAGCCCGTGGGGCGGAAACACAGATACGCAGTATTTT.

The genes are TRBV30 and TRBJ2-2; 9 positions match TRBD2. The V and J ends lost 7 bases and 1 base, in that order; junction bases with no gene match: 7. Germline CDR1 is GTSNPN and CDR2 is SVGIG (reference sequence). This CDR3 has 15 amino acids. The CDR3 sequence: CASYKRGVNTGELFF. The CDR3, as DNA: TGTGCCTCTTACAAGCGGGGGGTGAACACCGGGGAGCTGTTTTTT.

The genes are TRBV27 and TRBJ1-2; a possible D gene is TRBD1 (6 bases). The V gene lost 5 bases and the J gene lost 8 bases, with 21 bases spanning the gap. The CDR3 length is 15 residues. The germline CDR1 and CDR2 sequences are MNHEY and SMNVEV (reference sequence). CDR3 sequence reads: CASSLTPQGTGGYTF. The CDR3 bases are TGTGCCAGCAGTCTAACTCCACAGGGTACCGGGGGCTACACCTTC.

The chain is built from TRBV7-2 and TRBJ2-5, with TRBD1 as a possible D gene (6 bases). Germline V gene sequence: CDR1 SGHTA, CDR2 FQGNSA. Deletions cut 5 bases from V and 5 bases from J, with 15 bases between. This CDR3 is built from 14 residues. CDR3 amino acids: CASSEVAGVETQYF. In DNA, the CDR3 is TGTGCCAGCAGCGAAGTAGCAGGGGTTGAGACCCAGTACTTC.

The J gene is TRBJ2-1, the V gene TRBV7-2, with TRBD2 matching over 8 bases. CDR1 and CDR2 (germline): SGHTA, FQGNSA. The CDR3 extends over 14 amino acids. Trimming took 5 bases from V and 7 from J; bases not matched to a gene: 7. The CDR3 sequence is CASSPGLAHNEQFF. The CDR3 DNA sequence: TGTGCCAGCAGCCCCGGACTAGCTCATAATGAGCAGTTCTTC.

The V and J genes are TRBV7-2 and TRBJ2-7; D gene unclear. The CDR3 runs 15 residues. Trimming removed 1 base at V and 3 bases at J, with 13 bases between. CDR1 and CDR2 (germline): SGHTA, FQGNSA. CDR3 loop: CASSLVPGPLYEQYF. For the CDR3, the DNA is TGTGCCAGCAGCTTAGTTCCGGGTCCCCTCTACGAGCAGTACTTC.

The chain links TRBV7-4 to TRBJ2-5, with no clear D. Trimming shortened V by 3 bases and J by 5 bases, and 4 bases separated the two germline ends. From germline, CDR1 is SGHVT and CDR2 SQSDAQ. The CDR3 sequence is 11 residues long. The CDR3 coding sequence is TGTGCCAGCAGCTTCCCGGAGACCCAGTACTTC. It translates to CASSFPETQYF.

The chain carries TRBV9 and TRBJ2-1; 8 bases fit TRBD2. The CDR3 sequence is 14 residues long. The junction had 7 bases not matched to a gene; V was cut back by 3 bases and J by 8 bases. CDR1 and CDR2 from the germline V gene are SGDLS and YYNGEE. CDR3: CASSGSGTRDEQFF. The CDR3 DNA is TGTGCCAGCAGCGGTAGCGGGACGCGGGATGAGCAGTTCTTC.

The J gene is TRBJ2-3, the V gene TRBV9; D is possibly TRBD1 (6 bases). Per the germline V gene, CDR1 is SGDLS and CDR2 is YYNGEE. V lost 4 bases and J 4 bases, leaving 19 bases between the germline ends. The length of the CDR3 is 16 residues. This CDR3 reads CASSPQGSLAPDTQYF. The CDR3, as DNA: TGTGCCAGCAGCCCCCAGGGGTCCTTGGCCCCAGATACGCAGTATTTT. Full variable domain (remainder filled in from reference TRBV9 and TRBJ2-3): DSGVTQTPKHLITATGQRVTLRCSPRSGDLSVYWYQQSLDQGLQFLIQYYNGEERAKGNILERFSAQQFPDLHSELNLSSLELGDSALYFCASSPQGSLAPDTQYFGPGTRLTVL.

This chain links TRBV5-1 with TRBJ1-1, with D unresolved. The CDR3 totals 14 residues. The V and J ends lost 0 bases and 1 base respectively, with 7 bases between them. Germline CDR1 is SGHRS and CDR2 is YFSETQ. CDR3 protein: CASSLDGRNTEAFF. CDR3 nucleotide sequence: TGCGCCAGCAGCTTGGATGGCAGGAACACTGAAGCTTTCTTT. Together with reference TRBV5-1 and TRBJ1-1, the CDR3 gives the full variable domain: KAGVTQTPRYLIKTRGQQVTLSCSPISGHRSVSWYQQTPGQGLQFLFEYFSETQRNKGNFPGRFSGRQFSNSRSEMNVSTLELGDSALYLCASSLDGRNTEAFFGQGTRLTVV.

The chain is built from TRBV5-1 and TRBJ1-4; D may be TRBD1 (5 bases). With 3 bases removed from V and 1 base from J, the gap between germline ends came to 13 bases. The CDR3 covers 16 residues. Germline CDR1 is SGHRS and CDR2 is YFSETQ. The CDR3 spells CASSSGSGVTNEKLFF. The CDR3 DNA follows: TGCGCCAGCAGCTCGGGGTCGGGGGTAACTAATGAAAAACTGTTTTTT.

This rearrangement joins TRBV29-1 to TRBJ2-3, with D tentatively TRBD1 (5 bases). The germline CDR1 and CDR2 sequences are SQVTM and ANQGSEA. The CDR3 loop spans 16 amino acids. V was trimmed by 3 bases and J by 4 bases, leaving 20 bases between them. The DNA for the CDR3 is TGCAGCGTTGATCGCCGGGTTACAGGCGTCGCAGATACGCAGTATTTT. The encoded protein is CSVDRRVTGVADTQYF.

The CDR3 nucleotides are TGTGCCTGGAGTGCCCAGCGAAACACCGGGGAGCTGTTTTTT. Translated, it gives CAWSAQRNTGELFF. The chain combines TRBV30 with TRBJ2-2; D remains unclear. The CDR3 covers 14 residues. Germline lookup yields CDR1 GTSNPN and CDR2 SVGIG (reference sequence). Trimming shortened V by 1 base and J by 2 bases, and 8 bases separated the two germline ends.

CDR3 DNA sequence: TGCGCCAGCAGCTTGGGCCCGCAAGTAGCGGGAGGCACCGGGGAGCTGTTTTTT. Translating it yields CASSLGPQVAGGTGELFF. The chain recombines TRBV5-1 with TRBJ2-2; 10 bases line up with TRBD2. This CDR3 has 18 residues. V was pared by 0 bases and J by 4 bases, with 9 bases of the junction left unmatched. From germline, CDR1 is SGHRS and CDR2 YFSETQ.

This clone was counted a single time. The V gene is TRBV5-6, the J gene TRBJ2-3, with D perhaps TRBD1 (6 bases). V lost 0 bases to trimming and J lost 7 bases, with 15 bases between them. The CDR3 contains 15 residues. The germline gives CDR1 SGHDT, CDR2 YYEEEE. The CDR3 region is CASSLAGRGPNTQYF. CDR3 bases: TGTGCCAGCAGCTTGGCTGGCAGGGGACCAAATACGCAGTATTTT.

The chain joins TRBV9 to TRBJ2-7; no firm D call. Germline lookup yields CDR1 SGDLS and CDR2 YYNGEE. With 2 bases removed from V and 0 bases from J, the gap between germline ends came to 9 bases. There are 14 residues in the CDR3. CDR3 sequence reads: CASSVIASSYEQYF. CDR3 DNA: TGTGCCAGCAGCGTCATCGCGAGCTCCTACGAGCAGTACTTC.

The CDR3 nucleotides read TGCGCCAGCAGCGATGGGACAGTACCACACTATGGCTACACCTTC. Translating gives CASSDGTVPHYGYTF. This chain connects TRBV5-1 to TRBJ1-2, with 7 nucleotides matching TRBD1. Germline V lookup: CDR1 SGHRS, CDR2 YFSETQ. CDR3 length: 15 residues. Unmatched junction bases numbered 9, after V lost 4 bases and J lost 3 bases.

J is TRBJ1-2 and V is TRBV19; 7 bases agree with TRBD1. V shed 7 bases, J shed 4 bases, and the junction held 12 bases outside the gene matches. The CDR3 length is 15 residues. Germline V lookup: CDR1 LNHDA, CDR2 SQIVND (reference sequence). CDR3 coding DNA: TGTGCCAGTAAGGCGACAGGGACGTTTGGCTATGGCTACACCTTC. Residues: CASKATGTFGYGYTF.

The chain recombines TRBV7-9 with TRBJ2-1; TRBD1 agrees at 12 bases. J was trimmed by 7 bases and V by 1 base; bases with no gene match: 5. The CDR3 is 16 amino acids. Germline CDR1 SEHNR, CDR2 FQNEAQ (reference sequence). The CDR3 region is CASSLVWDRGLNEQFF. In DNA, the CDR3 is TGTGCCAGCAGCTTAGTATGGGACAGGGGGCTGAATGAGCAGTTCTTC.

V is TRBV4-2 and J is TRBJ2-1; the match to TRBD2 covers 8 bases. Unmatched junction bases numbered 8, after V lost 6 bases and J lost 4 bases. The CDR3 consists of 15 residues. Germline-derived CDR1 and CDR2 are LGHNA and YNFKEQ. The CDR3 reads CASSLSGGLYNEQFF. CDR3 DNA sequence: TGTGCCAGCAGTCTAAGCGGGGGACTGTACAATGAGCAGTTCTTC.

The chain combines TRBV27 with TRBJ2-1; 11 bases align to TRBD2. V gave up 4 bases and J gave up 10 bases; unmatched junction bases: 9. CDR1 is MNHEY and CDR2 is SMNVEV in the germline V gene (reference sequence). The CDR3 is made up of 15 amino acids. CDR3 protein: CASSSRASGRREQFF. CDR3 sequence (DNA): TGTGCCAGCAGTTCCAGGGCTAGCGGGAGGCGCGAGCAGTTCTTC.

This chain uses TRBV2 with TRBJ1-5; tentative D call: TRBD1 (6 bases). Trimming took 11 bases from V and 4 from J, leaving 24 bases between them. CDR1 and CDR2 from the germline V gene are SNHLY and FYNNEI. This CDR3 is 16 amino acids long. In DNA form, the CDR3 reads TGTGCCCCTAGTCAAGGTAGGGAGGGGGAAAATCAGCCCCAGCATTTT. Protein product: CAPSQGREGENQPQHF.

The rearrangement joins TRBV6-5 to TRBJ1-1, with 8 bases lining up with TRBD1. CDR3 length equals 15 residues. Per germline, CDR1 MNHEY and CDR2 SVGAGI. Trimming at V came to 2 bases and at J to 1 base, leaving 3 bases not matched to a gene. CDR3 protein: CASSYPGTGNTEAFF. The CDR3 coding sequence is TGTGCCAGCAGTTACCCCGGGACAGGGAACACTGAAGCTTTCTTT.

This sequence joins TRBV7-2 and TRBJ2-1; 9 bases match TRBD2. Germline V gene lookup returns CDR1 SGHTA and CDR2 FQGNSA. The CDR3 totals 13 residues. Trimming at V came to 5 bases and at J to 16 bases, leaving 12 bases not matched to a gene. CDR3 sequence reads: CASSPRGGDRGFF. CDR3 DNA sequence: TGTGCCAGCAGCCCGCGGGGGGGAGACCGGGGCTTCTTC.

The rearrangement joins TRBV4-1 to TRBJ2-7; 11 nucleotides align to TRBD1. Germline V CDR1 and CDR2: MGHRA, YSYEKL. Trimming took 4 bases from V and 9 from J; bases not matched to a gene: 14. The CDR3 has 16 amino acids. The CDR3 sequence is CASSPGVGQGAGGQYF. CDR3 DNA sequence: TGCGCCAGCAGCCCGGGGGTTGGACAGGGGGCAGGCGGGCAGTACTTC.

This clone was seen a few times. CDR3 protein: CASRRDGTNEKLFF. The CDR3 DNA reads TGTGCCAGCCGCAGGGATGGAACTAATGAAAAACTGTTTTTT. V and J are TRBV7-8 and TRBJ1-4, with a weak D call TRBD1 (5 bases). Trimming took off 8 bases at V and 1 base at J, with 11 bases between the two ends. The germline CDR1 and CDR2 sequences are SGHVS and FQNEAQ. The CDR3 totals 14 residues.

The chain links TRBV5-1 to TRBJ2-3, with TRBD2 matching over 11 bases. J gave up 6 bases and V 4 bases, and 22 bases lay outside the gene matches. Germline lookup yields CDR1 SGHRS and CDR2 YFSETQ. CDR3 length: 20 residues. This chain's CDR3 is CASSPRDQLAGAPTHDTQYF. In nucleotides, the CDR3 is TGCGCCAGCAGCCCCCGCGACCAACTAGCGGGAGCCCCAACACACGATACGCAGTATTTT.